Below are 8 T cell receptor beta chains sequenced from a single sample in a study of cytotoxic CD8 clonotypes in ibrutinib-treated CLL. TCRdb keeps only in-frame clones here, not all; method: immunoSEQ multiplex PCR. The table records 250,000 to 350,000 clones, roughly 76% of them present only once. The source material was PBMCs, sampled at disease progression, from a patient treated with ibrutinib. These receptors all come from a human donor with chronic lymphocytic leukemia.

The chain combines TRBV5-1 with TRBJ1-3, with no clear D. CDR1 is SGHRS and CDR2 is YFSETQ in the germline V gene. The CDR3 extends over 17 amino acids. Trimming left V 4 bases short and J 0 bases short, with 17 bases between. CDR3 sequence: CASSPFGGTGSGNTIYF. The CDR3 DNA reads TGCGCCAGCAGCCCTTTCGGAGGTACCGGCTCTGGAAACACCATATATTTT. The full variable domain, in which reference TRBV5-1 and TRBJ1-3 provide the parts outside the CDR3, is KAGVTQTPRYLIKTRGQQVTLSCSPISGHRSVSWYQQTPGQGLQFLFEYFSETQRNKGNFPGRFSGRQFSNSRSEMNVSTLELGDSALYLCASSPFGGTGSGNTIYFGEGSWLTVV.

This chain links TRBV7-2 with TRBJ2-5; TRBD1 agrees at 7 bases. Looked up from germline, CDR1 is SGHTA and CDR2 is FQGNSA. CDR3 size: 13 residues. J gave up 1 base and V 7 bases, and 3 bases lay outside the gene matches. The CDR3 sequence is CASNGQVQETQYF. The CDR3 region has the DNA TGTGCCAGCAACGGACAGGTCCAAGAGACCCAGTACTTC.

This sequence joins TRBV7-7 and TRBJ2-1; the D gene could be TRBD1 or TRBD2 (5 bases each). From germline, CDR1 is SSHAT and CDR2 FNYEAQ (reference sequence). Trimming removed 5 bases from V and 6 bases from J, with 11 bases in between. This CDR3 has 13 residues. CDR3 nucleotide sequence: TGTGCCAGCAGCCCCGGGGCCGGCAATGAGCAGTTCTTC. Translation gives CASSPGAGNEQFF.

The rearrangement uses TRBV27 and TRBJ2-2; a weak D match, TRBD2 (7 bases). Germline V gene sequence: CDR1 MNHEY, CDR2 SMNVEV (reference sequence). Trimming removed 8 bases at V and 4 bases at J, with 20 bases between. CDR3 length: 16 residues. The CDR3 loop is CASFIRGGSGTGELFF. The CDR3 DNA follows: TGTGCCAGCTTTATTAGGGGGGGCTCGGGCACCGGGGAGCTGTTTTTT.

J is TRBJ1-6 and V is TRBV4-2; D is uncertain. Per the germline V gene, CDR1 is LGHNA and CDR2 is YNFKEQ. The length of the CDR3 is 18 residues. The V end was cut by 1 base, the J end by 0 bases, with 13 bases between. The CDR3 region is CASSQVQNRYSYNSPLHF. DNA for the CDR3: TGTGCCAGCAGCCAAGTCCAGAACCGTTACTCCTATAATTCACCCCTCCACTTT.

The chain has TRBV29-1 and TRBJ2-1, with TRBD2 as a possible D gene (5 bases). CDR1 and CDR2 (germline): SQVTM, ANQGSEA. The CDR3 has 12 residues. V shed 5 bases and J shed 4 bases, with 9 bases lying between them. In DNA form, the CDR3 reads TGCAGCGTTAGGCGGGCTTACAATGAGCAGTTCTTC. Translation gives CSVRRAYNEQFF.

This clone was counted once. This rearrangement joins TRBV6-1 to TRBJ2-7; 8 nucleotides line up with TRBD1. Unmatched junction bases numbered 9, after V lost 7 bases and J lost 1 base. CDR3 length equals 15 residues. Germline V CDR1 and CDR2: MNHNS, SASEGT. CDR3 sequence: CASTLKRTGSYEQYF. For the CDR3, the DNA is TGTGCCAGCACCCTTAAGAGGACAGGGTCCTACGAGCAGTACTTC.

The gene calls are TRBV6-1 and TRBJ1-1, with TRBD1 as a possible D gene (6 bases). This CDR3 contains 14 residues. Per germline, CDR1 MNHNS and CDR2 SASEGT. V was pared by 7 bases and J by 3 bases, with 15 bases between. The CDR3 loop is CASTRGREDTEAFF. CDR3 in DNA: TGTGCCAGCACGCGGGGGCGAGAGGACACTGAAGCTTTCTTT.